This is a list of T cell receptor beta chains from one sample in a study of T cells after yellow fever vaccination. MiXCR was run by TCRdb on the 5' RACE reads, yielding one entry per CDR3 protein. The sample includes about 240,000 distinct CDR3 sequences, more than 3.5% seen only once; the top ten take 15% to 20%. This specimen consisted of PBMCs, obtained 15 days after the yellow fever booster vaccination. The source is a man aged 18 to 35 who received the YFV17D yellow fever vaccine. The CDR3 runs from the conserved cysteine through the conserved F or W. A D gene is named only where the DNA matches it firmly. Only some rows state a clone size, as once, few, many or a class for expanded clones.

v_gene	j_gene	abundance	d_gene	CDR3nt	CDR3aa
TRBV15	TRBJ1-6	many	NA	TGTGCCACCAGCAGAGGGTCCCGACCTTTTGGTGGCTCACCCCTCCACTTT	CATSRGSRPFGGSPLHF
TRBV20-1	TRBJ1-5	many	NA	TGCAGTGCTTCGGACGGAACGAGCAATCAGCCCCAGCATTTT	CSASDGTSNQPQHF
TRBV20-1	TRBJ2-1	many	TRBD2	TGCAGTGCTAGTATCCGGGGGGATTACAATGAGCAGTTCTTC	CSASIRGDYNEQFF
TRBV12-3/TRBV12-4	TRBJ2-1	many	TRBD2	TGTGCCAGCAGTTTAGATCGGGGGGACCGCGGTGAGCAGTTCTTC	CASSLDRGDRGEQFF
TRBV5-4	TRBJ2-1	many	TRBD1	TGTGCCAGTCAAACAGGGGGGTCGGTCAATGAGCAGTTCTTC	CASQTGGSVNEQFF
TRBV5-1	TRBJ1-1	many	NA	TGTGCCAGCAGCTTGGACGGGGGCACTGAAGCTTTCTTT	CASSLDGGTEAFF
TRBV5-1	TRBJ1-2	many	NA	TGCGCCAGCAGCTTGGCAGTCGGAGCTAACTATGGCTACACCTTC	CASSLAVGANYGYTF
TRBV25-1	TRBJ1-2	few	NA	TGTGCCAGCAGTGAATCTCTGGTCCCGGCCTATGGCTACACCTTC	CASSESLVPAYGYTF
TRBV6-1	TRBJ1-4	few	NA	TGTGCCAGCAGTGAAGGGATTGCAACTAATGAAAAACTGTTTTTT	CASSEGIATNEKLFF
TRBV7-2	TRBJ2-7	many	NA	TGTGCCAGCAGCCCAGTGCCGGGGGTCTACGAGCAGTACTTC	CASSPVPGVYEQYF
TRBV6-5	TRBJ2-2	many	TRBD2	TGTGCCAGCAGTTACTCTGTGAATAGCGGGGTCCGGGAGCTGTTTTTT	CASSYSVNSGVRELFF
TRBV10-3	TRBJ2-1	few	NA	TGTGCCATCAGTGAGTCGGAACGACACAATGAGCAGTTCTTC	CAISESERHNEQFF
TRBV10-3	TRBJ2-1	many	TRBD1	TGTGCCATCAGCGAAAGTACCGGGACAGTTACGTTCTTC	CAISESTGTVTFF
TRBV6-1	TRBJ1-1	many	NA	TGTGCCAGCAGTGTAATTCCCAACACTGAAGCTTTCTTT	CASSVIPNTEAFF
TRBV19	TRBJ2-7	many	NA	TGTGCCAGTAGTATCGCCCCAGCTCACTACTACGAGCAGTACTTC	CASSIAPAHYYEQYF
TRBV28	TRBJ2-1	many	NA	TGTGCCACGTTGGGGGGGCCTAGTACGAATGAGCAGTTCTTC	CATLGGPSTNEQFF
TRBV12-3/TRBV12-4	TRBJ1-5	few	NA	TGTGCCAGCAGTTTAGTGGGTTATTACAATCAGCCCCAGCATTTT	CASSLVGYYNQPQHF
TRBV7-2	TRBJ1-1	many	NA	TGTGCCAGCAGCTTAGGGGGGCTGGATGGTAGAGCTTTCTTT	CASSLGGLDGRAFF
TRBV6-1	TRBJ1-5	few	TRBD1	TGTGCCAGCAGGGAGGGGGCGAGCAATCAGCCCCAGCATTTT	CASREGASNQPQHF
TRBV18	TRBJ1-3	many	NA	TGTGCCAGCTCACCACCGCCAGGTGCTGGAAACACCATATATTTT	CASSPPPGAGNTIYF
TRBV5-1	TRBJ1-1	many	NA	TGCGCCAGCAGCCCAGTAACTATGAACACTGAAGCTTTCTTT	CASSPVTMNTEAFF
TRBV6-1	TRBJ1-1	many	NA	TGTGCCAGCAGTGAAGGGACCTTAGGGAGAAGGACTGAAGCTTTCTTT	CASSEGTLGRRTEAFF
TRBV4-3	TRBJ2-1	many	TRBD2	TGCGCCAGCAGCCAAGAGAGGCAACTAGCGGGTAGACTGAGCTCCTACAATGAGCAGTTCTTC	CASSQERQLAGRLSSYNEQFF
TRBV6-5	TRBJ1-6	many	NA	TGTGCCAGCAGTTACTCAGTGAGCTCCTATAATTCACCCCTCCACTTT	CASSYSVSSYNSPLHF
TRBV10-3	TRBJ1-1	NA	NA	TGTGCCATCAGTACCGGGACCTCGAACACTGAAGCTTTCTTT	CAISTGTSNTEAFF
TRBV11-2	TRBJ1-4	few	TRBD1	TGTGCCAGCAGCCCGGGACAGGGTAGAACTAATGAAAAACTGTTTTTT	CASSPGQGRTNEKLFF
TRBV12-3/TRBV12-4	TRBJ2-1	many	NA	TGTGCCAGCAGTTTCCCACAGAGGGGGGAGCAGTTCTTC	CASSFPQRGEQFF
TRBV12-3/TRBV12-4	TRBJ2-5	many	TRBD2	TGTGCCAGCAGTTTAGGCCCAGCGGGGGGGACCCCCGAGACCCAGTACTTC	CASSLGPAGGTPETQYF
TRBV7-9	TRBJ2-3	many	TRBD2	TGTGCCAGCAGCTTAGCGGCTAGCGGCGATACGCAGTATTTT	CASSLAASGDTQYF
TRBV4-2	TRBJ2-1	many	NA	TGTGCCAGCAGCCAAGGGGGGGTTCGAGGAAATGAGCAGTTCTTC	CASSQGGVRGNEQFF
TRBV2	TRBJ1-2	many	NA	TGTGCCAGCAGTATAGAGAACTATGGCTACACCTTC	CASSIENYGYTF
TRBV7-2	TRBJ2-5	many	NA	TGTGCCAGCAGCTTAGAAGGGCCAGGGGGGTACCAAGAGACCCAGTACTTC	CASSLEGPGGYQETQYF
TRBV29-1	TRBJ1-1	many	NA	TGCAGCGTTGTATTTGCGGGGATAGGGTTCACTGAAGCTTTCTTT	CSVVFAGIGFTEAFF
TRBV12-3/TRBV12-4	TRBJ2-5	many	TRBD1	TGTGCCAGCAGTCGATGGACAGGCCAAGAGACCCAGTACTTC	CASSRWTGQETQYF
TRBV4-1	TRBJ2-1	many	TRBD2	TGCGCCAGCAGCCGAGGGGGACTAGCGGCCCTAGGTAATGAGCAGTTCTTC	CASSRGGLAALGNEQFF
TRBV10-3	TRBJ2-2	few	NA	TGTGCCATCAGTGAAGGACCCCCTGGAACCGGGGAGCTGTTTTTT	CAISEGPPGTGELFF
TRBV11-2	TRBJ2-7	many	NA	TGTGCCAGCAGCGCCTTTAGTTGGAGCGAGCAGTACTTC	CASSAFSWSEQYF
TRBV5-4	TRBJ2-4	NA	TRBD1	TGTGCCAGCAGCTTGCAGGGGACAGAAAACATTCAGTACTTC	CASSLQGTENIQYF
TRBV5-1	TRBJ1-1	many	NA	TGCGCCAGCAGCTTGGGACAGCGGACGGGCGCTTTCTTT	CASSLGQRTGAFF
TRBV2	TRBJ1-5	many	NA	TGTGCCAGCGGGTTACTCAATCAGCCCCAGCATTTT	CASGLLNQPQHF
TRBV5-1	TRBJ2-2	many	NA	TGCGCCAGCAGTGGTAGCGGCCCGCTGTTTTTT	CASSGSGPLFF